These 30 T cell receptor beta chains were all obtained from the same sample, sequenced in a study of cytomegalovirus exposure and HLA in healthy donors. This PCR relied on a set of 60 Vbeta primers and 13 Jbeta primers. Profiled with immunoSEQ multiplex PCR; TCRdb holds only in-frame clones, not every one. In the table there are 100,000 or so clones, 81% of which are singletons. Material for sequencing was PBMCs. All receptors come from a human donor in good health.

The gene calls are TRBV10-1 and TRBJ2-5; D gene ambiguous. CDR3 size: 12 residues. Germline V lookup: CDR1 WNHNN, CDR2 SYGVQD (reference sequence). V was cut by 0 bases and J by 4 bases, with 3 bases left in between. CDR3 in DNA: TGCGCCAGCAGTGAGTCGGCAGAGACCCAGTACTTC. Residues: CASSESAETQYF.

The chain uses TRBV11-2 and TRBJ2-7; D is possibly TRBD1 (5 bases). Germline loops: CDR1 SGHAT, CDR2 FQNNGV. The V gene lost 5 bases and the J gene lost 3 bases, with 14 bases spanning the gap. The CDR3 contains 14 residues. The chain's CDR3 is CASSPLTDDYEQYF. For the CDR3, the DNA is TGTGCCAGCAGCCCCCTGACAGATGACTACGAGCAGTACTTC.

This chain joins TRBV19 and TRBJ1-5; D is possibly TRBD1 (5 bases). This CDR3 contains 16 residues. CDR1 and CDR2 from the germline V gene are LNHDA and SQIVND (reference sequence). The V gene lost 3 bases and the J gene lost 4 bases, with 16 bases spanning the gap. CDR3: CASSMVVRGSNQPQHF. The DNA of the CDR3 is TGTGCCAGTAGTATGGTCGTGCGGGGGTCTAATCAGCCCCAGCATTTT. The whole variable domain, remainder taken from reference TRBV19 and TRBJ1-5, is DGGITQSPKYLFRKEGQNVTLSCEQNLNHDAMYWYRQDPGQGLRLIYYSQIVNDFQKGDIAEGYSVSREKKESFPLTVTSAQKNPTAFYLCASSMVVRGSNQPQHFGDGTRLSIL.

The chain couples TRBV7-2 to TRBJ2-7, with 8 bases lining up with TRBD1. This CDR3 comprises 12 residues. From germline, CDR1 is SGHTA and CDR2 FQGNSA. Germline trimming cut 10 bases from V and 5 bases from J; bases unmatched to any gene: 7. As DNA, the CDR3 is TGTGCCACAGGGGGCCAGGTCCACGAGCAGTACTTC. Amino acid sequence: CATGGQVHEQYF.

The rearrangement uses TRBV25-1 and TRBJ2-3; D is possibly TRBD2 (7 bases). The length of the CDR3 is 15 residues. Germline V gene data show CDR1 as MGHDK and CDR2 as SYGVNS. The V end was cut by 1 base, the J end by 2 bases, with 10 bases between. The CDR3 sequence is CASSELGGPTDTQYF. The DNA for the CDR3 is TGTGCCAGCAGTGAATTGGGGGGGCCCACAGATACGCAGTATTTT.

This chain joins TRBV5-4 and TRBJ2-2, with D possibly TRBD2 on 6 matching bases. The CDR3 is made up of 16 amino acids. V was clipped by 0 bases and J by 5 bases, with 14 bases between them. From germline, CDR1 is SGHNT and CDR2 YYREEE (reference sequence). CDR3 nucleotides: TGTGCCAGCAGCTTGGAGGGAGGAAGAGCAACCGGGGAGCTGTTTTTT. Amino acid sequence: CASSLEGGRATGELFF. The entire variable domain, with the rest obtained from reference TRBV5-4 and TRBJ2-2, is as follows: ETGVTQSPTHLIKTRGQQVTLRCSSQSGHNTVSWYQQALGQGPQFIFQYYREEENGRGNFPPRFSGLQFPNYSSELNVNALELDDSALYLCASSLEGGRATGELFFGEGSRLTVL.

This clone was counted a few times. This rearrangement joins TRBV18 to TRBJ2-6, with D maybe TRBD1 (5 bases). The CDR3 has 17 residues. CDR1 is KGHSH, CDR2 LQKENI, per germline. V was clipped by 0 bases and J by 0 bases, with 9 bases between them. The CDR3 loop is CASSPPNRLSGANVLTF. The DNA for the CDR3 is TGTGCCAGCTCACCACCCAACAGGCTCTCTGGGGCCAACGTCCTGACTTTC.

This clone was counted a few times. This chain joins TRBV18 and TRBJ1-2; 9 nucleotides agree with TRBD1. The CDR3 has 15 amino acids. CDR1 is KGHSH, CDR2 LQKENI, per germline. V lost 2 bases, J lost 2 bases, and 3 bases stayed unmatched. CDR3 in amino acids: CASSPGQGRNYGYTF. The CDR3 region has the DNA TGTGCCAGCTCACCAGGACAGGGGAGGAACTATGGCTACACCTTC. The full variable domain, with the rest looked up from reference TRBV18 and TRBJ1-2, is NAGVMQNPRHLVRRRGQEARLRCSPMKGHSHVYWYRQLPEEGLKFMVYLQKENIIDESGMPKERFSAEFPKEGPSILRIQQVVRGDSAAYFCASSPGQGRNYGYTFGSGTRLTVV.

The CDR3 region is CAIRGRDTDTQYF. CDR3 nucleotide sequence: TGTGCCATCAGGGGGCGTGACACAGATACGCAGTATTTT. This sequence joins TRBV2 and TRBJ2-3, with TRBD1 matching over 8 bases. CDR1 and CDR2 from the germline V gene are SNHLY and FYNNEI. The V gene end was trimmed by 10 bases and the J gene end by 2 bases; junction bases not matched to a gene: 5. The CDR3 totals 13 residues. The full variable domain, rest sourced from reference TRBV2 and TRBJ2-3, is EPEVTQTPSHQVTQMGQEVILRCVPISNHLYFYWYRQILGQKVEFLVSFYNNEISEKSEIFDDQFSVERPDGSNFTLKIRSTKLEDSAMYFCAIRGRDTDTQYFGPGTRLTVL.

This clone was detected only a few times. The genes are TRBV10-1 and TRBJ1-5; D is unresolved. This CDR3 is 13 amino acids long. V gave up 9 bases and J gave up 3 bases, with 12 bases separating them. Germline V gene lookup returns CDR1 WNHNN and CDR2 SYGVQD (reference sequence). CDR3 protein: CARRRSLNQPQHF. CDR3 DNA: TGCGCCAGACGGAGATCCCTCAATCAGCCCCAGCATTTT.

This chain joins TRBV5-5 and TRBJ1-4, with D possibly being TRBD1 (6 bases). V was cut by 2 bases and J by 9 bases, with 8 bases left in between. This CDR3 has 12 amino acids. CDR1 is SGHKS and CDR2 is YYEKEE in the germline V gene (reference sequence). The CDR3 nucleotides are TGTGCCAGCAGCTTCCAGGGGCAAAAACTGTTTTTT. It is translated as CASSFQGQKLFF.

V is TRBV7-2 and J is TRBJ2-5, with 7 bases lining up with TRBD1. Trimming took 1 base from V and 5 from J; bases not matched to a gene: 4. The CDR3 totals 14 residues. Looked up from germline, CDR1 is SGHTA and CDR2 is FQGNSA. The CDR3 DNA is TGTGCCAGCAGCTTAGACAGGGGCGGGGAGACCCAGTACTTC. Translated, it gives CASSLDRGGETQYF.

The chain is built from TRBV9 and TRBJ2-1, with D tentatively TRBD1 (5 bases). V was clipped by 3 bases and J by 8 bases, with 21 bases between them. The length of the CDR3 is 16 residues. The germline V gene encodes CDR1 SGDLS and CDR2 YYNGEE. The CDR3 loop is CASSAPGISRHDEQFF. The CDR3 bases are TGTGCCAGCAGCGCGCCAGGGATTTCTCGTCACGATGAGCAGTTCTTC.

The J gene is TRBJ2-7, the V gene TRBV28, with 10 bases matching TRBD1. Germline V CDR1 and CDR2: MDHEN, SYDVKM. Trimming at V came to 7 bases and at J to 2 bases, leaving 5 bases not matched to a gene. The CDR3 runs to 14 residues. CDR3 in amino acids: CASTKGTGAYEQYF. CDR3 in DNA: TGTGCCAGCACCAAAGGGACAGGGGCCTACGAGCAGTACTTC.

As for this clone: Because it lacks the conserved phenylalanine or tryptophan at the end, this CDR3 is likely a read error. The gene calls are TRBV18 and TRBJ1-2; tentatively, D is TRBD1 (5 bases). Germline CDR1 reads KGHSH; CDR2 reads LQKENI. With 6 bases removed from V and 7 bases from J, the gap between germline ends came to 18 bases. The length of the CDR3 is 14 residues. CDR3 sequence: CASSPLGLDAGYTL. The CDR3 nucleotides read TGTGCCAGCTCGCCGCTGGGACTAGACGCTGGCTACACCCTC.

V usage is TRBV7-9 and J usage is TRBJ1-2, with a tentative D call TRBD1 (6 bases). The V gene's germline CDR1 is SEHNR and CDR2 FQNEAQ (reference sequence). V was shortened by 5 bases and J by 4 bases, with 11 bases between the two germline ends. This CDR3 spans 13 amino acids. The CDR3 nucleotides read TGTGCCAGCAGCCCCGGCAGGGGCTATGGCTACACCTTC. This codes for CASSPGRGYGYTF.

The chain joins TRBV15 to TRBJ1-6, with D maybe TRBD1 (5 bases). Germline-derived CDR1 and CDR2 are LNHNV and YYDKDF (reference sequence). The CDR3 has 17 residues. The V and J ends lost 0 bases and 7 bases respectively, with 16 bases between them. The CDR3 loop reads CATSRDLGARGNSPLHF. CDR3 coding DNA: TGTGCCACCAGCAGAGATTTAGGCGCCCGGGGGAATTCACCCCTCCACTTT.

This chain links TRBV7-3 with TRBJ2-3; 7 bases fit TRBD1. J lost 2 bases, V lost 5 bases, and 7 bases had no gene match. The CDR3 totals 15 residues. Germline-derived CDR1 and CDR2 are SGHTA and FQGTGA. The CDR3, as DNA: TGTGCCAGCAGCGCCTGGGACAGCCCCACAGATACGCAGTATTTT. This translates into CASSAWDSPTDTQYF.

The V call is TRBV28, the J call TRBJ2-7; possible D gene TRBD2, 6 bases. Trimming removed 7 bases at V and 2 bases at J, with 15 bases between. The CDR3 is 14 amino acids. Germline assignment: CDR1 MDHEN and CDR2 SYDVKM. The CDR3 sequence is CASTPPGVPYEQYF. The CDR3 DNA reads TGTGCCAGCACCCCTCCGGGAGTACCCTACGAGCAGTACTTC.

The chain combines TRBV28 with TRBJ1-2; possible D gene TRBD1, 5 bases. CDR3 length equals 13 residues. The germline gives CDR1 MDHEN, CDR2 SYDVKM. Trimming pared 5 bases from V and 4 bases from J, leaving 11 bases between. The CDR3 loop reads CASSDPGVYGYTF. The DNA of the CDR3 is TGTGCCAGCAGTGATCCGGGGGTCTATGGCTACACCTTC.

This chain joins TRBV30 and TRBJ1-3, with D possibly being TRBD1 (6 bases). CDR3 length equals 16 residues. V lost 2 bases and J lost 1, with 15 bases in between. Germline V gene sequence: CDR1 GTSNPN, CDR2 SVGIG (reference sequence). The CDR3 protein is CAWSSWGLESGNTIYF. CDR3 bases: TGTGCCTGGAGTTCCTGGGGGCTCGAGTCTGGAAACACCATATATTTT.

About this clone: One junction end disagrees with the germline gene, perhaps due to a read error. The chain is built from TRBV5-1 and TRBJ2-2; D is possibly TRBD2 (5 bases). CDR1 is SGHRS, CDR2 YFSETQ, per germline. CDR3 length equals 13 residues. This chain's CDR3 is CASSSGNSGELFF. The DNA for the CDR3 is TGCGCCAGCAGTTCGGGGAACTCCGGGGAGCTGTTTTTT.

This clone has only one observation. The J gene is TRBJ2-7, the V gene TRBV7-9, with D perhaps matching TRBD1 (6 bases). The CDR3 is 13 amino acids. Trimming pared 5 bases from V and 4 bases from J, leaving 12 bases between. Germline V CDR1 and CDR2: SEHNR, FQNEAQ (reference sequence). The CDR3 DNA is TGTGCCAGCAGCGGACCAGGGGCTTACGAGCAGTACTTC. Its protein product is CASSGPGAYEQYF.

V and J are TRBV10-3 and TRBJ1-1; the match to TRBD1 covers 8 bases. The germline V gene has CDR1 ENHRY and CDR2 SYGVKD. This CDR3 is 16 amino acids long. Germline trimming cut 2 bases from V and 0 bases from J; bases unmatched to any gene: 5. The CDR3 coding sequence is TGTGCCATCAGTGAGCCCGGACAGGGCATGAACACTGAAGCTTTCTTT. This codes for CAISEPGQGMNTEAFF.

The J gene is TRBJ1-1, the V gene TRBV4-2; 9 bases fit TRBD1. This CDR3 spans 15 amino acids. V lost 1 base and J lost 1; bases outside the gene matches: 1. CDR1 is LGHNA and CDR2 is YNFKEQ in the germline V gene. CDR3 nucleotides: TGTGCCAGCAGCCAAGGGACAGGGGCGAACACTGAAGCTTTCTTT. Translation: CASSQGTGANTEAFF.

The chain employs TRBV7-6 and TRBJ2-7, with 8 bases fitting TRBD2. Germline V gene data show CDR1 as SGHVS and CDR2 as FNYEAQ. The junction had 12 bases not matched to a gene; V was cut back by 6 bases and J by 5 bases. The CDR3 consists of 15 residues. The CDR3 loop is CASSFLAGRAHEQYF. The CDR3 DNA reads TGTGCCAGCAGTTTTCTAGCCGGGAGGGCCCACGAGCAGTACTTC.

This clone came up once. This rearrangement joins TRBV5-5 to TRBJ2-1, with a tentative D call TRBD2 (6 bases). The CDR3 runs 14 residues. From germline, CDR1 is SGHKS and CDR2 YYEKEE (reference sequence). V gave up 4 bases and J gave up 7 bases, with 15 bases separating them. CDR3 nucleotides: TGTGCCAGCAGCCCCCTCCTACTAGCAAATGAGCAGTTCTTC. Amino acid sequence: CASSPLLLANEQFF.

The chain recombines TRBV5-8 with TRBJ2-5, with a weak D call TRBD2 (6 bases). V lost 4 bases to trimming and J lost 5 bases, with 15 bases between them. The CDR3 spans 14 residues. Germline V gene lookup returns CDR1 SGHTS and CDR2 YDEGEE. DNA for the CDR3: TGTGCCAGCAGCCGTCGAGCGGGCACCGAGACCCAGTACTTC. Its protein product is CASSRRAGTETQYF. The full variable domain, rest sourced from reference TRBV5-8 and TRBJ2-5, is EAGVTQSPTHLIKTRGQQATLRCSPISGHTSVYWYQQALGLGLQFLLWYDEGEERNRGNFPPRFSGRQFPNYSSELNVNALELEDSALYLCASSRRAGTETQYFGPGTRLLVL.

This clone was recorded only once. The rearrangement links TRBV7-2 to TRBJ1-4; D call uncertain. The V gene lost 6 bases and the J gene lost 4 bases, with 15 bases spanning the gap. This CDR3 has 15 residues. Germline V gene data show CDR1 as SGHTA and CDR2 as FQGNSA. As DNA, the CDR3 is TGTGCCAGCAGTCCAGAGTGGGCCGTTAATGAAAAACTGTTTTTT. Protein product: CASSPEWAVNEKLFF.

This chain links TRBV19 with TRBJ2-7; perhaps TRBD2 as D (6 bases). CDR1 is LNHDA and CDR2 is SQIVND in the germline V gene (reference sequence). This CDR3 has 12 residues. Trimming removed 3 bases at V and 5 bases at J, with 8 bases between. The CDR3 nucleotides read TGTGCCAGTAGTATCCCTAGCGACGAGCAGTACTTC. Protein sequence: CASSIPSDEQYF.